Reported below is one T cell receptor (beta chain). These data come from a study of shared clonotypes between healthy human individuals. Germline V gene data show CDR1 as LGHNA and CDR2 as YNFKEQ. Trimming cost V 4 bases and J 0 bases, with 13 bases left between them. The CDR3 is 15 amino acids. The table came from immunoSEQ multiplex PCR; TCRdb's copy has only in-frame clones and leaves some out. Altogether more than 2,000,000 clones are present, 85% to 95% being singletons, with the ten largest covering roughly 0.36%. This chain uses TRBV4-2 with TRBJ2-7; perhaps TRBD2 as D (5 bases). The specimen was naive CD4+ T cells from PBMCs. Documented subset: CD45RA+ positively selected. This receptor was obtained from a man between 18 and 29 years old in good health. Some clones in this sample may be carry-over from other donors' samples. Here the CDR3 reads CASSLQDSVSYEQYF. DNA of the CDR3: TGTGCCAGCAGCCTCCAGGACTCCGTCTCCTACGAGCAGTACTTC.